This T cell receptor beta chain was found in a study of T-cell reconstitution after alpha-beta-depleted transplantation in children. Unique molecular identifiers tagged the TCRbeta library. In TCRdb, the PCR reads were re-called with MiXCR into one record per CDR3 protein. The sample lists approximately 200,000 distinct CDR3 sequences, about 14% occurring once. This CDR3 has 16 residues. Trimming at V came to 6 bases and at J to 2 bases, leaving 6 bases not matched to a gene. This clonotype was seen at least ten times. The TCR comes from a human donor who donated a stem cell graft to a child with acute lymphoblastic leukemia. This specimen consisted of PBMCs from the stem cell graft donor, obtained from the stem cell graft. The V call is TRBV12-3 or TRBV12-4, the J call TRBJ2-1, with TRBD2 matching over 11 bases. CDR3: CASSKPGLAAYNEQFF. Written as DNA, the CDR3 is TGTGCCAGCAGCAAACCGGGACTAGCGGCCTACAATGAGCAGTTCTTC.